The 9 T cell receptor beta chains given below trace back to one sample, sequenced in a study of response to subunit inactivated influenza vaccine listed by TCRdb under 2018. Library method: RT-PCR. Sequencing was performed on an Illumina HiSeq 2500. TCRdb trimmed public reads at Q25 via fastp, called clones via MiXCR and kept in-frame beta chains. Duplicate CDR3 protein sequences are folded into a single record with the most common DNA and genes. A total of approximately 700,000 distinct CDR3 sequences appear in this sample, 15% to 18% of them only once. Roughly 12% of the sample rests with the top ten. Here the sequenced sample was PBMCs from blood, taken 11 to 12 days after vaccination. The source is a man aged 50-59 years who received an inactivated influenza vaccine. Donor details come from another sample of the same person, matched by shared clones.

V and J are TRBV29-1 and TRBJ2-1; maybe TRBD1 (5 bases). The V and J ends lost 6 bases and 0 bases respectively, with 18 bases between them. This CDR3 is 16 amino acids long. Germline V gene data show CDR1 as SQVTM and CDR2 as ANQGSEA. The CDR3 region has the DNA TGCAGCGTCATACCCAGGGTTCTCCCCTCCTACAATGAGCAGTTCTTC. Its protein is CSVIPRVLPSYNEQFF.

There are a few counts of this clonotype. The V and J genes are TRBV6-5 and TRBJ1-1; no clear D. The CDR3 is 14 amino acids. V was trimmed by 0 bases and J by 0 bases, leaving 5 bases between them. Germline assignment: CDR1 MNHEY and CDR2 SVGAGI. In nucleotides, the CDR3 is TGTGCCAGCAGTTACTCGGAAATGAACACTGAAGCTTTCTTT. The encoded protein is CASSYSEMNTEAFF.

The chain joins TRBV19 to TRBJ2-2; the D gene is possibly TRBD1 (6 bases). V dropped 3 bases and J dropped 2 bases, with 16 bases sitting between them. CDR1 is LNHDA and CDR2 is SQIVND in the germline V gene (reference sequence). This CDR3 has 17 residues. In DNA form, the CDR3 reads TGTGCCAGTAGTATCCCCCAAGACAGGCCCAACACCGGGGAGCTGTTTTTT. Translating gives CASSIPQDRPNTGELFF.

The rearrangement links TRBV2 to TRBJ1-5; D uncertain. The ends were cut back, 7 bases at V and 3 bases at J, with 10 bases in the middle. Germline CDR1 is SNHLY and CDR2 is FYNNEI. CDR3 length equals 13 residues. The CDR3 nucleotides are TGTGCCAGCATTGGGCAGGCCAATCAGCCCCAGCATTTT. Its protein product is CASIGQANQPQHF.

The chain carries TRBV5-1 and TRBJ2-4; D is possibly TRBD1 or TRBD2 (5 bases each). The V gene lost 1 base and the J gene lost 0 bases, with 11 bases spanning the gap. The germline CDR1 and CDR2 sequences are SGHRS and YFSETQ. CDR3 length: 16 residues. In nucleotides, the CDR3 is TGCGCCAGCAGCTTGTCGGGGACCCTAGCCAAAAACATTCAGTACTTC. Protein: CASSLSGTLAKNIQYF.

This chain connects TRBV12-3 or TRBV12-4 to TRBJ2-7; tentatively, D is TRBD1 (6 bases). Deletions cut 6 bases from V and 2 bases from J, with 14 bases between. The CDR3 has 14 amino acids. CDR3 in amino acids: CASSRRGITYEQYF. The CDR3 DNA reads TGTGCCAGCAGCCGCAGGGGTATCACCTACGAGCAGTACTTC.

This clonotype was seen more than once but under ten times. V and J are TRBV5-5 and TRBJ2-1; D may match TRBD1 or TRBD2 (5 bases each). This CDR3 is built from 16 residues. Trimming left V 0 bases short and J 0 bases short, with 10 bases between. CDR1 and CDR2 (germline): SGHKS, YYEKEE (reference sequence). The CDR3 coding sequence is TGTGCCAGCAGCTTGGATCCAGGGAGCTCCTACAATGAGCAGTTCTTC. The encoded protein is CASSLDPGSSYNEQFF.

This clonotype was counted between two and nine times. This chain uses TRBV3-1 with TRBJ2-1, with a possible D match to TRBD2 (5 bases). V lost 4 bases to trimming and J lost 6 bases, with 13 bases between them. Germline V gene sequence: CDR1 LGHDT, CDR2 YNNKEL (reference sequence). The CDR3 is made up of 14 amino acids. The CDR3 DNA sequence: TGTGCCAGCAGCCCCTCGAGGGCCTCCAATGAGCAGTTCTTC. This codes for CASSPSRASNEQFF.

With regard to this clonotype: One end of the junction varies from germline; a read error may be responsible. J is TRBJ2-2 and V is TRBV6-2 or TRBV6-3, with 7 positions matching TRBD2. This CDR3 has 14 amino acids. CDR1 MNHEY and CDR2 SVGEGT come from the germline V gene. The CDR3, as DNA: TGTGCCAGCAGTCACTCGACTAGCCACGGGGAGCTGTTTTTT. Protein sequence: CASSHSTSHGELFF.